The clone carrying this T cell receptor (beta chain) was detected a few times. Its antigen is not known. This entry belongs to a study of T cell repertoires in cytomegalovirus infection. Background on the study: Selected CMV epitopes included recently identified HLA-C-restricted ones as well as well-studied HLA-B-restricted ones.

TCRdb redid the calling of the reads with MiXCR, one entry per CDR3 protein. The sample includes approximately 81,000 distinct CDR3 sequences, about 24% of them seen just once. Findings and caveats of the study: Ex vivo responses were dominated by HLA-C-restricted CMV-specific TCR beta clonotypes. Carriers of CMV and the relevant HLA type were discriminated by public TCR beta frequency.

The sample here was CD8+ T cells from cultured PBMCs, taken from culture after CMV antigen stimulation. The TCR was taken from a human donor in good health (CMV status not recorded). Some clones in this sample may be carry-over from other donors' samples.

The CDR3 sequence: CASSLKTGRGSSPLHF. DNA for the CDR3: TGTGCCAGCAGCTTAAAAACAGGGAGGGGGAGTTCACCCCTCCACTTT. The chain is built from TRBV7-6 and TRBJ1-6; TRBD1 is a possible D gene (6 bases). The CDR3 length is 16 residues. Germline V gene lookup returns CDR1 SGHVS and CDR2 FNYEAQ. V lost 2 bases to trimming and J lost 9 bases, with 17 bases between them.